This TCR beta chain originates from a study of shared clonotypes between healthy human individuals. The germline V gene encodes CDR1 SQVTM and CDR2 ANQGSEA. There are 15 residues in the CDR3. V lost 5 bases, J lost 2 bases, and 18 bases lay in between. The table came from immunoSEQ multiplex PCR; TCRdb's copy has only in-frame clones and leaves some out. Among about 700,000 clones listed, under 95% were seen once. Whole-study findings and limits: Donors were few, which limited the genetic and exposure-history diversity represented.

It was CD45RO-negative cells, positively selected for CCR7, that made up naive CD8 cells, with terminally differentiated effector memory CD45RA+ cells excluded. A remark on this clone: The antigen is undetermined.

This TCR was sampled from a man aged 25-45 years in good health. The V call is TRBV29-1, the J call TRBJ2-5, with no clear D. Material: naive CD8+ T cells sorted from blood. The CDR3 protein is CSVLPRLRRQETQYF. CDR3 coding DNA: TGCAGCGTTCTGCCCCGTCTCCGGCGGCAAGAGACCCAGTACTTC.